The rows below give T cell receptor beta chains drawn from one sample of a study of cytomegalovirus exposure and HLA in healthy donors. Data came from immunoSEQ multiplex PCR; TCRdb stores just in-frame clones and leaves some out. The sample holds 150,000 to 200,000 clones; approximately 80% are singletons and the top ten take about 3.1%. The sequencing input was PBMCs. The receptors stem from a male donor in good health and CMV-seronegative. Each CDR3 is given with its conserved first and last residue. D genes are given only for firm matches. Only some rows state a clone size, as once, few, many or a class for expanded clones.

size: .; V: TRBV6-1; J: TRBJ2-7; D: .; CDR3: CASSADRDSYEQYF; DNA: TGTGCCAGCAGTGCAGACAGAGATTCCTACGAGCAGTACTTC
size: .; V: TRBV5-3; J: TRBJ1-2; D: .; CDR3: CARSSGGGSSYGYTF; DNA: TGTGCCAGAAGCTCCGGGGGGGGCTCGAGCTATGGCTACACCTTC
size: .; V: TRBV5-6; J: TRBJ2-1; D: .; CDR3: CASSFTTGAPGNEQFF; DNA: TGTGCCAGCAGCTTTACGACAGGCGCCCCCGGGAATGAGCAGTTCTTC
size: .; V: TRBV30; J: TRBJ1-6; D: .; CDR3: CAWNGGFTSPLHF; DNA: TGTGCCTGGAACGGGGGATTCACTTCACCCCTCCACTTT
size: .; V: TRBV7-2; J: TRBJ1-1; D: .; CDR3: CASSRSTANTEAFF; DNA: TGTGCCAGCAGCCGCTCGACAGCGAACACTGAAGCTTTCTTT
size: .; V: TRBV7-9; J: TRBJ1-1; D: .; CDR3: CASSLAGGVSATAFF; DNA: TGTGCCAGCAGCTTAGCGGGGGGGGTTAGTGCGACGGCTTTCTTT
size: .; V: TRBV6-1; J: TRBJ2-2; D: .; CDR3: CASSEFWSPGDTGELFF; DNA: TGTGCCAGCAGTGAATTCTGGAGCCCGGGGGACACCGGGGAGCTGTTTTTT
size: .; V: TRBV7-9; J: TRBJ2-2; D: .; CDR3: CASSLARGDTDTGELFF; DNA: TGTGCCAGCAGCTTAGCCCGGGGGGACACGGACACCGGGGAGCTGTTTTTT
size: .; V: TRBV30; J: TRBJ1-2; D: .; CDR3: CAWSSSYGYTF; DNA: TGTGCCTGGAGTTCTAGCTATGGCTACACCTTC
size: .; V: TRBV29-1; J: TRBJ1-4; D: .; CDR3: CSVGGMTGEKLFF; DNA: TGCAGCGTTGGAGGCATGACCGGTGAAAAACTGTTTTTT
size: .; V: TRBV4-1; J: TRBJ2-2; D: TRBD2; CDR3: CASSQVPSGEHDGELFF; DNA: TGCGCCAGCAGCCAAGTACCTAGCGGAGAACATGACGGGGAGCTGTTTTTT
size: .; V: TRBV5-1; J: TRBJ2-2; D: .; CDR3: CASSRVSNTGELFF; DNA: TGCGCCAGCAGCCGGGTATCAAACACCGGGGAGCTGTTTTTT
size: .; V: TRBV23-1; J: TRBJ2-7; D: TRBD1; CDR3: CASSQNAGTGFEQYF; DNA: TGCGCCAGCAGTCAGAACGCCGGGACAGGCTTCGAGCAGTACTTC
size: .; V: TRBV6-6; J: TRBJ1-1; D: .; CDR3: CASSLYSRGNTEAFF; DNA: TGTGCCAGCAGTTTATATTCCAGGGGTAATACTGAAGCTTTCTTT
size: once; V: TRBV5-1; J: TRBJ1-1; D: TRBD1; CDR3: CASRPPKKGASTEAFF; DNA: TGCGCCAGCAGACCTCCCAAAAAGGGGGCGAGCACTGAAGCTTTCTTT
size: .; V: TRBV9; J: TRBJ2-5; D: .; CDR3: CASSSEETQYF; DNA: TGTGCCAGCAGCTCAGAAGAGACCCAGTACTTC
size: .; V: TRBV11-2; J: TRBJ1-2; D: .; CDR3: CASSLDPGQYTF; DNA: TGTGCCAGCAGCTTAGATCCCGGACAGTACACCTTC
size: .; V: TRBV30; J: TRBJ2-2; D: TRBD1; CDR3: CAWATGSNTGELFF; DNA: TGTGCCTGGGCGACAGGGTCGAACACCGGGGAGCTGTTTTTT
size: few; V: TRBV7-3; J: TRBJ2-1; D: TRBD1; CDR3: CASSSQGATYNEQFF; DNA: TGTGCCAGCAGCTCACAGGGGGCCACCTACAATGAGCAGTTCTTC
size: .; V: TRBV2; J: TRBJ1-1; D: TRBD1; CDR3: CASRGRAGGWEAFF; DNA: TGTGCCAGCAGGGGTCGTGCAGGGGGCTGGGAAGCTTTCTTT
size: .; V: TRBV29-1; J: TRBJ1-1; D: TRBD1; CDR3: CSVEIAGGTFF; DNA: TGCAGCGTTGAAATTGCAGGGGGTACTTTCTTT
size: .; V: TRBV11-2; J: TRBJ1-5; D: TRBD1; CDR3: CASSGGGQGSYSNQPQHF; DNA: TGTGCCAGCAGCGGGGGGGGACAGGGCTCATATAGCAATCAGCCCCAGCATTTT
size: .; V: TRBV27; J: TRBJ1-5; D: .; CDR3: CASSLPGPHNQPQHF; DNA: TGTGCCAGCAGTTTACCAGGGCCCCACAATCAGCCCCAGCATTTT
size: .; V: TRBV5-1; J: TRBJ2-2; D: TRBD1; CDR3: CASSLDRGHTGELFF; DNA: TGCGCCAGCAGCTTGGACAGGGGTCACACCGGGGAGCTGTTTTTT
size: once; V: TRBV9; J: TRBJ2-1; D: TRBD2; CDR3: CASSETTPLAGAINEQFF; DNA: TGTGCCAGCAGCGAGACGACACCACTAGCGGGGGCTATCAATGAGCAGTTCTTC
size: .; V: TRBV5-1; J: TRBJ2-5; D: .; CDR3: CASSTAGAGEETQYF; DNA: TGCGCCAGCAGCACCGCGGGGGCGGGAGAGGAGACCCAGTACTTC
size: .; V: TRBV28; J: TRBJ1-1; D: TRBD1; CDR3: CASSEGGEAFF; DNA: TGTGCCAGCAGTGAAGGGGGCGAAGCTTTCTTT
size: .; V: TRBV7-3; J: TRBJ2-5; D: TRBD2; CDR3: CASSLAGDETQYF; DNA: TGTGCCAGCAGCTTGGCGGGAGACGAGACCCAGTACTTC
size: .; V: TRBV4-1; J: TRBJ2-5; D: TRBD2; CDR3: CASSQYWTSGIETQYF; DNA: TGCGCCAGCAGCCAATACTGGACTAGCGGGATAGAGACCCAGTACTTC
size: once; V: TRBV5-4; J: TRBJ1-1; D: .; CDR3: CASSLKAGNTEAFF; DNA: TGTGCCAGCAGCTTGAAAGCAGGGAACACTGAAGCTTTCTTT
size: .; V: TRBV28; J: TRBJ2-1; D: TRBD2; CDR3: CASSLSSGNDEQFF; DNA: TGTGCCAGCAGTTTATCTAGCGGGAACGATGAGCAGTTCTTC
size: few; V: TRBV27; J: TRBJ1-5; D: .; CDR3: CASSPTVPNQPQHF; DNA: TGTGCCAGCAGCCCGACAGTGCCGAATCAGCCCCAGCATTTT
size: once; V: TRBV4-1; J: TRBJ2-1; D: TRBD2; CDR3: CASSQGPFVRGDDEQFF; DNA: TGCGCCAGCAGCCAAGGGCCCTTTGTTCGGGGGGACGATGAGCAGTTCTTC
size: .; V: TRBV18; J: TRBJ1-1; D: .; CDR3: CASSSQGSTEAFF; DNA: TGTGCCAGCTCAAGCCAGGGCTCAACTGAAGCTTTCTTT
size: few; V: TRBV7-3; J: TRBJ1-5; D: TRBD1; CDR3: CASSLEQGAGQPQHF; DNA: TGTGCCAGCAGCTTAGAACAGGGGGCCGGGCAGCCCCAGCATTTT
size: .; V: TRBV5-1; J: TRBJ1-2; D: TRBD1; CDR3: CASSLAGTGEGYTF; DNA: TGCGCCAGCAGCTTGGCCGGGACAGGGGAGGGCTACACCTTC
size: .; V: TRBV28; J: TRBJ1-2; D: .; CDR3: CASARGYYGYTF; DNA: TGTGCCAGCGCCAGGGGATACTATGGCTACACCTTC
size: .; V: TRBV28; J: TRBJ1-2; D: TRBD1; CDR3: CASSPRGQGGVGYTF; DNA: TGTGCCAGCAGTCCCCGGGGACAGGGTGGTGTTGGCTACACCTTC
size: .; V: TRBV7-9; J: TRBJ1-1; D: TRBD1; CDR3: CASSSGQGAGTEAFF; DNA: TGTGCCAGCAGCTCAGGACAGGGGGCGGGAACTGAAGCTTTCTTT
size: few; V: TRBV6-1; J: TRBJ2-1; D: TRBD2; CDR3: CASTSGGANNEQFF; DNA: TGTGCCAGCACTAGCGGGGGGGCCAACAATGAGCAGTTCTTC
size: .; V: TRBV11-2; J: TRBJ1-1; D: .; CDR3: CASSLNTNTEAFF; DNA: TGTGCCAGCAGCTTAAACACGAACACTGAAGCTTTCTTT
size: .; V: TRBV28; J: TRBJ1-2; D: .; CDR3: CASRNRRVPSSGYTF; DNA: TGTGCCAGCAGGAACCGGAGGGTCCCCTCCTCCGGCTACACCTTC
size: .; V: TRBV5-1; J: TRBJ1-4; D: TRBD1; CDR3: CASSLEGQGGRKFGKLFF; DNA: TGCGCCAGCAGCTTGGAAGGACAGGGGGGAAGGAAGTTTGGAAAACTGTTTTTT
size: few; V: TRBV30; J: TRBJ2-7; D: .; CDR3: CAWSLTGGYEQYF; DNA: TGTGCCTGGAGTCTAACCGGGGGCTACGAGCAGTACTTC
size: .; V: TRBV2; J: TRBJ2-7; D: .; CDR3: CASSATSARGEQYF; DNA: TGTGCCAGCAGCGCTACTAGTGCCCGCGGCGAGCAGTACTTC
size: .; V: TRBV7-9; J: TRBJ1-2; D: .; CDR3: CASSLGGSLETF; DNA: TGTGCCAGCAGCTTAGGGGGCAGTTTAGAAACCTTC
size: .; V: TRBV15; J: TRBJ2-3; D: .; CDR3: CATSKGTSTDTQYF; DNA: TGTGCCACCAGCAAAGGGACTAGCACAGATACGCAGTATTTT
size: .; V: TRBV27; J: TRBJ1-2; D: TRBD1; CDR3: CASSLSRTGVSPLYGYTF; DNA: TGTGCCAGCAGTTTATCGAGGACAGGAGTGAGCCCACTTTATGGCTACACCTTC
size: .; V: TRBV5-4; J: TRBJ1-1; D: TRBD1; CDR3: CASSWKGQGNTEAFF; DNA: TGTGCCAGCAGCTGGAAGGGACAGGGGAACACTGAAGCTTTCTTT
size: once; V: TRBV9; J: TRBJ1-5; D: .; CDR3: CASSPGGFQPQHF; DNA: TGTGCCAGCAGTCCAGGTGGATTCCAGCCCCAGCATTTT
size: .; V: TRBV10-3; J: TRBJ2-7; D: .; CDR3: CAISESERESSYEQYF; DNA: TGTGCCATCAGTGAGTCGGAACGGGAAAGCTCCTACGAGCAGTACTTC
size: .; V: TRBV5-6; J: TRBJ2-5; D: .; CDR3: CASSLPPSDQETQYF; DNA: TGTGCCAGCAGCTTACCTCCTAGCGACCAAGAGACCCAGTACTTC
size: .; V: TRBV6-5; J: TRBJ2-1; D: TRBD1; CDR3: CASSYVGQRNNNEQFF; DNA: TGTGCCAGCAGTTACGTGGGACAGCGGAACAACAATGAGCAGTTCTTC
size: .; V: TRBV7-8; J: TRBJ1-5; D: TRBD1; CDR3: CASSTRQGDQPQHF; DNA: TGTGCCAGCAGCACACGACAGGGGGATCAGCCCCAGCATTTT
size: .; V: TRBV15; J: TRBJ2-3; D: TRBD1; CDR3: CATSQGRQGSTDTQYF; DNA: TGTGCCACCAGCCAAGGGAGACAGGGAAGCACAGATACGCAGTATTTT